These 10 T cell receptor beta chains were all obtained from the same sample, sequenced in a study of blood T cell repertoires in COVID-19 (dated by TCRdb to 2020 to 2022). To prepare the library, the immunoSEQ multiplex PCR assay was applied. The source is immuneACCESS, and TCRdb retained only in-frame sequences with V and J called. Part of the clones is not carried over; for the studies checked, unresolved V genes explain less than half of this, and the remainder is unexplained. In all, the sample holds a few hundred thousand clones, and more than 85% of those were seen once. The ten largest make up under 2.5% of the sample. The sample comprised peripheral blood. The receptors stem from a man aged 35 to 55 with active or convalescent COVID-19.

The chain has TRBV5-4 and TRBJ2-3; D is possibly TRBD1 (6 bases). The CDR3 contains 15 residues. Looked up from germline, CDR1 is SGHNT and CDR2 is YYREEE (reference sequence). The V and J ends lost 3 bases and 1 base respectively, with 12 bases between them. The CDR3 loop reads CASSWTVGGTDTQYF. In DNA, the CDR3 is TGTGCCAGCAGCTGGACAGTCGGCGGCACAGATACGCAGTATTTT.

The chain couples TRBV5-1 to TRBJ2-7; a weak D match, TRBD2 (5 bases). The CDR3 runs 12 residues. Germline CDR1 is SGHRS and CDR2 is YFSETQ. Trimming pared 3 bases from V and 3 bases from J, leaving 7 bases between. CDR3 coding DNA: TGCGCCAGCAGCTCGGACTTCTACGAGCAGTACTTC. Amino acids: CASSSDFYEQYF. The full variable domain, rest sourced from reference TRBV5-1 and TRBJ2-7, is KAGVTQTPRYLIKTRGQQVTLSCSPISGHRSVSWYQQTPGQGLQFLFEYFSETQRNKGNFPGRFSGRQFSNSRSEMNVSTLELGDSALYLCASSSDFYEQYFGPGTRLTVT.

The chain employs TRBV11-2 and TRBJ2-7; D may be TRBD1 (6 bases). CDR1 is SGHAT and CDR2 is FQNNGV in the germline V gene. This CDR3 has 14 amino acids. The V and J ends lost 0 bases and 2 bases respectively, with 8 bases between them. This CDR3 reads CASSLDGGTYEQYF. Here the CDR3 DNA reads TGTGCCAGCAGCTTAGATGGGGGCACCTACGAGCAGTACTTC.

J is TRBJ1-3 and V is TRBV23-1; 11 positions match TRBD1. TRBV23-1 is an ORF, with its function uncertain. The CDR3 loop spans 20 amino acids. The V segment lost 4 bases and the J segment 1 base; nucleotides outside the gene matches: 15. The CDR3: CASSPTPRDRGYYSGNTIYF. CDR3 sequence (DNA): TGCGCCAGCAGTCCTACTCCTCGGGACAGGGGGTATTATTCTGGAAACACCATATATTTT.

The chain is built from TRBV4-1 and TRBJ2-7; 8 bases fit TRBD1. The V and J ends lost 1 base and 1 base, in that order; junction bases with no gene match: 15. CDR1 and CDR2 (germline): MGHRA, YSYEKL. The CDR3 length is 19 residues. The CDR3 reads CASSQVFKRKQGVSYEQYF. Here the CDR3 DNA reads TGCGCCAGCAGCCAAGTATTTAAACGAAAACAGGGGGTTTCCTACGAGCAGTACTTC.

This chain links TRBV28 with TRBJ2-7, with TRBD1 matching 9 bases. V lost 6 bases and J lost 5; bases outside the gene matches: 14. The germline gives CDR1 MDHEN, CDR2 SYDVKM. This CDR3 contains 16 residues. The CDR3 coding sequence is TGTGCCAGCAGCCTTGGGACAGGGAGGCAGTTCGACGAGCAGTACTTC. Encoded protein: CASSLGTGRQFDEQYF.

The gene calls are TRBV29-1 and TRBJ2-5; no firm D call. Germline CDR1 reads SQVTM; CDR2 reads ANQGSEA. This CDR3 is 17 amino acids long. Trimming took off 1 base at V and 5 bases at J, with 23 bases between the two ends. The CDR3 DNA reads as TGCAGCGTTGAAGGTTATTGGCCAATCCTCCCCCCGGAGACCCAGTACTTC. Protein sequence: CSVEGYWPILPPETQYF.

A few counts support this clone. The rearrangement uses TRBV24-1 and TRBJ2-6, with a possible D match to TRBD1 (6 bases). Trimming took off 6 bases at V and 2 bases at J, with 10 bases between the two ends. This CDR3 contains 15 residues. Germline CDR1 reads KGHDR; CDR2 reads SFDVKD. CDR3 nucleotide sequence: TGTGCCACCAGTCCCTCAGGGGCTGGGGCCAACGTCCTGACTTTC. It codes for CATSPSGAGANVLTF.

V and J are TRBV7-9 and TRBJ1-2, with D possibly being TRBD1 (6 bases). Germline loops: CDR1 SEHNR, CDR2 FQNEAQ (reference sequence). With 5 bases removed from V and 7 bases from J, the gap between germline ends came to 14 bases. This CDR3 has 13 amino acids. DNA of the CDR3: TGTGCCAGCAGCCCACAGGGAGTAGGTGGCTACACCTTC. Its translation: CASSPQGVGGYTF. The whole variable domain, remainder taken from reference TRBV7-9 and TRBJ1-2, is DTGVSQNPRHKITKRGQNVTFRCDPISEHNRLYWYRQTLGQGPEFLTYFQNEAQLEKSRLLSDRFSAERPKGSFSTLEIQRTEQGDSAMYLCASSPQGVGGYTFGSGTRLTVV.

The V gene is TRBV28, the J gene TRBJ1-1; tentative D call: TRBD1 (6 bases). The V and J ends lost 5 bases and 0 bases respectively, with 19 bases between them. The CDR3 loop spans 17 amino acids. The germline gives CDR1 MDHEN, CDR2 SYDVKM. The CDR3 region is CASSPRQARSLNTEAFF. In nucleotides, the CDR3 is TGTGCCAGCAGTCCTAGACAGGCCCGGTCTTTGAACACTGAAGCTTTCTTT.